Following are 18 T cell receptor beta chains from one sample sequenced in a study of blood T cell repertoires in COVID-19. Repertoires were generated with immunoSEQ multiplex PCR, while TCRdb's copy carries only in-frame clones and drops some. The sample holds approximately 75,000 clones, more than 80% seen once. Source material: peripheral blood. These receptors all come from a human donor in a cohort sampled during active COVID-19.

The rearrangement links TRBV11-2 to TRBJ2-7; D ambiguous. The CDR3 spans 14 residues. Between the trimmed V and J ends, which lost 5 bases and 4 bases, there was a span of 15 bases. CDR1 SGHAT and CDR2 FQNNGV come from the germline V gene. Written as DNA, the CDR3 is TGTGCCAGCAGCAGAAGCTCTCCTTATTACGAGCAGTACTTC. Protein sequence: CASSRSSPYYEQYF. The full variable domain, rest sourced from reference TRBV11-2 and TRBJ2-7, is EAGVAQSPRYKIIEKRQSVAFWCNPISGHATLYWYQQILGQGPKLLIQFQNNGVVDDSQLPKDRFSAERLKGVDSTLKIQPAKLEDSAVYLCASSRSSPYYEQYFGPGTRLTVT.

The genes are TRBV5-6 and TRBJ1-6; D call uncertain. With 1 base removed from V and 10 bases from J, the gap between germline ends came to 9 bases. CDR3 length: 13 amino acids. Germline-derived CDR1 and CDR2 are SGHDT and YYEEEE. This CDR3 reads CASSLNRDSPLHF. DNA for the CDR3: TGTGCCAGCAGCTTGAACAGAGACTCACCCCTCCACTTT.

This chain uses TRBV10-3 with TRBJ2-7; D remains unclear. V gave up 3 bases and J gave up 0 bases, with 3 bases separating them. Germline CDR1 is ENHRY and CDR2 is SYGVKD. The CDR3 runs 12 residues. The DNA of the CDR3 is TGTGCCATCAGTGACCACTCCTACGAGCAGTACTTC. Its protein product is CAISDHSYEQYF.

The rearrangement joins TRBV19 to TRBJ2-1, with D maybe TRBD1 (6 bases). CDR1 is LNHDA and CDR2 is SQIVND in the germline V gene (reference sequence). The length of the CDR3 is 16 residues. V was cut by 1 base and J by 3 bases, with 13 bases left in between. The CDR3 DNA reads TGTGCCAGTAGTATAGGAGTCAGGGGAAACTACAATGAGCAGTTCTTC. It yields the protein CASSIGVRGNYNEQFF.

This chain joins TRBV6-5 and TRBJ2-2; tentative D call: TRBD1 (6 bases). This CDR3 has 14 amino acids. Trimming pared 3 bases from V and 5 bases from J, leaving 10 bases between. Germline loops: CDR1 MNHEY, CDR2 SVGAGI. The CDR3 DNA follows: TGTGCCAGCAGTTATAGGGGGTTTACCGGGGAGCTGTTTTTT. Encoded protein: CASSYRGFTGELFF.

The chain is built from TRBV10-3 and TRBJ1-5, with D perhaps matching TRBD1 (6 bases). The CDR3 is 13 residues long. CDR1 is ENHRY and CDR2 is SYGVKD in the germline V gene. V lost 6 bases, J lost 7 bases, and 13 bases lay in between. Written as DNA, the CDR3 is TGTGCCATCAGCCAGGGGATGGAACAGCCCCAGCATTTT. Translated: CAISQGMEQPQHF.

This sequence joins TRBV5-4 and TRBJ2-7; D not resolved. Germline V gene sequence: CDR1 SGHNT, CDR2 YYREEE (reference sequence). V was trimmed by 0 bases and J by 7 bases, leaving 14 bases between them. CDR3 size: 14 residues. The CDR3 sequence: CASSLDQAVGEQYF. CDR3 coding DNA: TGTGCCAGCAGCTTGGATCAGGCTGTGGGTGAGCAGTACTTC. The variable domain in full, completed from reference TRBV5-4 and TRBJ2-7, reads ETGVTQSPTHLIKTRGQQVTLRCSSQSGHNTVSWYQQALGQGPQFIFQYYREEENGRGNFPPRFSGLQFPNYSSELNVNALELDDSALYLCASSLDQAVGEQYFGPGTRLTVT.

The gene calls are TRBV5-1 and TRBJ2-3, with 7 positions matching TRBD2. CDR1 is SGHRS, CDR2 YFSETQ, per germline. V lost 0 bases and J lost 1; bases outside the gene matches: 2. CDR3 size: 15 residues. The CDR3 DNA reads TGCGCCAGCAGCTTGGAGCTAGCGGGCACAGATACGCAGTATTTT. It specifies CASSLELAGTDTQYF.

The chain recombines TRBV10-3 with TRBJ1-1, with 8 bases identical to TRBD1. The CDR3 covers 13 residues. The V segment lost 2 bases and the J segment 4 bases; nucleotides outside the gene matches: 0. From germline, CDR1 is ENHRY and CDR2 SYGVKD. The CDR3 DNA follows: TGTGCCATCAGTGAGACAGGGGGCACTGAAGCTTTCTTT. Its protein is CAISETGGTEAFF.

The V gene is TRBV6-5, the J gene TRBJ2-1, with TRBD2 matching over 16 bases. CDR3 length: 14 residues. Trimming cost V 6 bases and J 8 bases; bases outside gene matches: 1. Germline V gene sequence: CDR1 MNHEY, CDR2 SVGAGI. The CDR3 reads CASRGLAGGHEQFF. The CDR3 DNA reads as TGTGCCAGCAGGGGACTAGCGGGGGGGCATGAGCAGTTCTTC.

J is TRBJ2-1 and V is TRBV10-3; 14 bases align to TRBD2. The germline CDR1 and CDR2 sequences are ENHRY and SYGVKD. CDR3 length: 19 residues. J was trimmed by 2 bases and V by 6 bases; bases with no gene match: 12. The CDR3, as DNA: TGTGCCATCAGCCTGGGACTAGCGGGGGAGATCGCCGCCTACAATGAGCAGTTCTTC. This translates into CAISLGLAGEIAAYNEQFF.

The chain is built from TRBV5-1 and TRBJ2-7; the match to TRBD1 covers 7 bases. Germline CDR1 reads SGHRS; CDR2 reads YFSETQ. The CDR3 runs to 15 residues. The trim removed 4 bases at V and 0 bases at J, leaving 7 bases unmatched. CDR3 amino acids: CASSPDRATSYEQYF. The CDR3, as DNA: TGCGCCAGCAGCCCCGACAGGGCCACCTCCTACGAGCAGTACTTC.

CDR3 loop: CASSQSSSGGVGNEQFF. The CDR3 region has the DNA TGTGCCAGCAGCCAATCGTCTAGCGGGGGGGTTGGGAATGAGCAGTTCTTC. The rearrangement uses TRBV16 and TRBJ2-1, with TRBD2 identical over 12 bases. CDR1 and CDR2 from the germline V gene are KGHSY and FQNENV. This CDR3 is built from 17 residues. J lost 7 bases, V lost 0 bases, and 7 bases had no gene match.

This chain connects TRBV24-1 to TRBJ1-2; no clear D gene. The CDR3 runs to 11 residues. Germline V gene sequence: CDR1 KGHDR, CDR2 SFDVKD. Trimming left V 3 bases short and J 5 bases short, with 3 bases between. The CDR3 nucleotides read TGTGCCACCAGTGATCAATATGGCTACACCTTC. This translates into CATSDQYGYTF.

This clone was observed once. The CDR3, as DNA: TGTGCCACCAGCTCGCGGGGGTTCTACGAGCAGTACTTC. It is translated as CATSSRGFYEQYF. The V gene is TRBV15, the J gene TRBJ2-7, with 7 nucleotides matching TRBD2. This CDR3 has 13 residues. V lost 5 bases and J lost 3; bases outside the gene matches: 4. The germline CDR1 and CDR2 sequences are LNHNV and YYDKDF (reference sequence).

The chain combines TRBV7-8 with TRBJ1-5; 11 positions agree with TRBD1. Germline trimming cut 4 bases from V and 1 base from J; bases unmatched to any gene: 6. CDR3 length: 17 residues. Germline V gene sequence: CDR1 SGHVS, CDR2 FQNEAQ. The CDR3 bases are TGTGCCAGCAGCTCCGGGACAGGGGGGGGGAGCAATCAGCCCCAGCATTTT. This gives the protein CASSSGTGGGSNQPQHF.

V gene TRBV29-1 combines with J gene TRBJ1-4, with unresolved D. From germline, CDR1 is SQVTM and CDR2 ANQGSEA. The CDR3 is made up of 15 amino acids. V gave up 0 bases and J gave up 10 bases, with 18 bases separating them. CDR3 nucleotides: TGCAGCGTTGAAGATCATAAGGATTCGGCAGGAAAACTGTTTTTT. This encodes CSVEDHKDSAGKLFF.

The chain uses TRBV6-5 and TRBJ1-1; possibly TRBD1 for D (6 bases). This CDR3 region has 15 residues. Deletions cut 5 bases from V and 1 base from J, with 14 bases between. Germline values: CDR1 MNHEY, CDR2 SVGAGI. CDR3 in DNA: TGTGCCAGCAGTCGCAGGGGTCGGGGGAACACTGAAGCTTTCTTT. Encoded protein: CASSRRGRGNTEAFF.